This T cell receptor beta chain was obtained from a study of cytomegalovirus exposure and HLA in healthy donors. The ends were cut back, 4 bases at V and 0 bases at J, with 8 bases in the middle. The germline CDR1 and CDR2 sequences are SGHRS and YFSETQ. This CDR3 is built from 13 residues. A multiplex PCR was run with 60 Vbeta primers and 13 Jbeta primers. The method was immunoSEQ multiplex PCR; TCRdb's version includes in-frame clones alone and lacks a portion of them. The data contain under 200,000 clones, around 77% of them singletons. Overall study findings and caveats: An observed cluster of highly shared sequence variants was recorded as a likely sequencing artifact. Previous analysis showed most TCR beta V segments were productive about 87% or about 30% of the time.

Regarding this clone: Antigen: not known.

The clonotype comes from a man in his sixties in good health and CMV-seronegative. Sequencing used PBMCs. V is TRBV5-1 and J is TRBJ2-7, with D perhaps TRBD1 (6 bases). CDR3 protein: CASSPGDSYEQYF. The CDR3 DNA reads TGCGCCAGCAGCCCAGGGGACTCCTACGAGCAGTACTTC.